This T cell receptor (beta chain) was recovered during a study of blood T cell repertoires in COVID-19. The CDR3 consists of 13 residues. Germline V gives CDR1 SGHVS, CDR2 FQNEAQ. Trimming shortened V by 5 bases and J by 8 bases, and 14 bases separated the two germline ends. Clones were read by immunoSEQ multiplex PCR, and TCRdb kept only the in-frame ones, dropping some. Of about 120,000 clones detected, roughly nine tenths appear once; the ten largest clones hold 7.9%. Sequencing used peripheral blood. The chain uses TRBV7-8 and TRBJ2-3; possible D gene TRBD2, 6 bases. The receptor's source is a man aged 70-80 years who had recovered from COVID-19. The CDR3 region has the DNA TGTGCCAGCAGCGCTGGGAGGCCTGGTACGCAGTATTTT. Translating it yields CASSAGRPGTQYF.